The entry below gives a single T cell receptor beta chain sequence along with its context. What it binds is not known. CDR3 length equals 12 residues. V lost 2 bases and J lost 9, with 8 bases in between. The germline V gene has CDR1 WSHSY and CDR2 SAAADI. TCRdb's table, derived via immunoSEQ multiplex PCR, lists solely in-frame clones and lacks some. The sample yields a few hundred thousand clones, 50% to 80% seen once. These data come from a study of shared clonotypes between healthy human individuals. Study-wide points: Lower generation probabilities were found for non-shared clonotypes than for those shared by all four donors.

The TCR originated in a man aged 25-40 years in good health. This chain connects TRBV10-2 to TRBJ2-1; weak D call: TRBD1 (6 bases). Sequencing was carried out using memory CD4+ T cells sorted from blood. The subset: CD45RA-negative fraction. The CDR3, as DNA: TGCGCCAGCAGTGAGAGAGGGGGTGAGCAGTTCTTC. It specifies CASSERGGEQFF.